Listed here are 26 T cell receptor beta chains from one sample, sequenced in a study of T-cell reconstitution after alpha-beta-depleted transplantation in children. Unique molecular identifiers were used in preparing the TCRbeta library. TCRdb independently ran MiXCR on the PCR reads; one entry per CDR3 protein. Of approximately 420,000 distinct CDR3 sequences in the sample, around 9.9% were seen once. The sample in question was PBMCs from the stem cell graft donor, obtained from the stem cell graft. These receptors were taken from a human donor who donated a stem cell graft to a child with acute myeloid leukemia.

This clonotype has just a few counts. This rearrangement joins TRBV20-1 to TRBJ2-5; D might be TRBD2 (6 bases). The CDR3 runs to 15 residues. V lost 1 base to trimming and J lost 7 bases, with 19 bases between them. Germline V gene sequence: CDR1 DFQATT, CDR2 SNEGSKA (reference sequence). The CDR3 DNA sequence: TGCAGTGCTAGAGTGTCCGCTAGCGCCCTAGTGACCCAGTACTTC. Translated: CSARVSASALVTQYF.

A few counts support this clonotype. The chain links TRBV15 to TRBJ1-1; D is unclear. This CDR3 comprises 11 residues. V lost 4 bases to trimming and J lost 1 base, with 1 base between them. Germline V CDR1 and CDR2: LNHNV, YYDKDF (reference sequence). The CDR3 protein is CATSKNTEAFF. CDR3 coding DNA: TGTGCCACCAGCAAGAACACTGAAGCTTTCTTT.

In this sample, this clonotype turned up a few times. The V and J genes are TRBV12-3 or TRBV12-4 and TRBJ2-1; D is possibly TRBD2 (6 bases). The CDR3 totals 13 residues. Trimming took off 3 bases at V and 8 bases at J, with 11 bases between the two ends. CDR3 nucleotides: TGTGCCAGCAGTTTTGGAGGGGACTATGAGCAGTTCTTC. Encoded protein: CASSFGGDYEQFF.

The sample holds a few counts of this clonotype. The V and J genes are TRBV20-1 and TRBJ1-5; tentatively, D is TRBD1 (5 bases). The CDR3 is made up of 14 amino acids. Germline CDR1 and CDR2: DFQATT and SNEGSKA (reference sequence). The V gene lost 3 bases and the J gene lost 3 bases, with 12 bases spanning the gap. CDR3 nucleotides: TGCAGTGCTAGTATAGGGGTTGACAATCAGCCCCAGCATTTT. Protein sequence: CSASIGVDNQPQHF.

This clonotype showed up many times. The V and J genes are TRBV30 and TRBJ1-5; D may be TRBD1 (5 bases). Deletions cut 1 base from V and 5 bases from J, with 9 bases between. The CDR3 totals 13 residues. Germline V CDR1 and CDR2: GTSNPN, SVGIG (reference sequence). In nucleotides, the CDR3 is TGTGCCTGGAGTGACGGGGGGGATCAGCCCCAGCATTTT. It yields the protein CAWSDGGDQPQHF. Together with reference TRBV30 and TRBJ1-5, the CDR3 gives the full variable domain: SQTIHQWPATLVQPVGSPLSLECTVEGTSNPNLYWYRQAAGRGLQLLFYSVGIGQISSEVPQNLSASRPQDRQFILSSKKLLLSDSGFYLCAWSDGGDQPQHFGDGTRLSIL.

This clonotype was seen a handful of times. The chain carries TRBV20-1 and TRBJ2-1; TRBD1 matches 7 bases. V lost 6 bases, J lost 8 bases, and 7 bases stayed unmatched. The CDR3 totals 12 residues. Germline V gives CDR1 DFQATT, CDR2 SNEGSKA (reference sequence). The CDR3 nucleotides are TGCAGTGCCAGGGGGAGAGGCGATGAGCAGTTCTTC. The encoded protein is CSARGRGDEQFF.

This clonotype appeared a few times. The chain carries TRBV6-5 and TRBJ1-2; D not certain. V was cut by 1 base and J by 2 bases, with 8 bases left in between. CDR1 and CDR2 (germline): MNHEY, SVGAGI. This CDR3 contains 14 residues. CDR3: CASSYLGRNYGYTF. DNA of the CDR3: TGTGCCAGCAGTTACTTGGGTAGGAACTATGGCTACACCTTC.

This chain connects TRBV29-1 to TRBJ2-1; 9 nucleotides agree with TRBD2. Germline CDR1 and CDR2: SQVTM and ANQGSEA. This CDR3 is 14 amino acids long. Trimming removed 2 bases from V and 6 bases from J; junction bases left unmatched: 5. In DNA form, the CDR3 reads TGCAGCGTTGAACGTAATAGCGGGAGCAATGAGCAGTTCTTC. Translated: CSVERNSGSNEQFF.

This clonotype was detected many times. This chain links TRBV10-3 with TRBJ1-5; D is perhaps TRBD1 (5 bases). This CDR3 contains 14 residues. The V end lost 10 bases, the J end lost 1 base, and 14 bases lay between the germline ends. Germline loops: CDR1 ENHRY, CDR2 SYGVKD. CDR3 sequence reads: CATGATVSNQPQHF. Here the CDR3 DNA reads TGTGCCACCGGGGCGACAGTAAGCAATCAGCCCCAGCATTTT.

This chain joins TRBV21-1 and TRBJ2-7; TRBD2, the table's D call, was not compared with the DNA. TRBV21-1 is classified as a pseudogene. The CDR3 runs 19 residues. This CDR3 is CASSKPSQASGSERYEQYF. The CDR3 DNA follows: TGTGCCAGCAGCAAACCCAGCCAGGCTAGCGGGAGTGAACGCTACGAGCAGTACTTC.

V gene TRBV29-1 combines with J gene TRBJ2-7; a possible D gene is TRBD2 (6 bases). With 0 bases removed from V and 3 bases from J, the gap between germline ends came to 9 bases. The CDR3 runs 13 residues. Germline V CDR1 and CDR2: SQVTM, ANQGSEA. The CDR3 here is CSVEDGGSYEQYF. In DNA form, the CDR3 reads TGCAGCGTTGAAGATGGGGGGAGCTACGAGCAGTACTTC.

The chain employs TRBV28 and TRBJ1-1, with D possibly matching TRBD1 (6 bases). The ends were cut back, 7 bases at V and 1 base at J, with 10 bases in the middle. Germline values: CDR1 MDHEN, CDR2 SYDVKM. The CDR3 spans 13 residues. CDR3 nucleotides: TGTGCCAGCACTGGACAGCAGAACACTGAAGCTTTCTTT. This encodes CASTGQQNTEAFF.

This chain uses TRBV14 with TRBJ1-5; D call uncertain. The germline CDR1 and CDR2 sequences are SGHDN and FVKESK. CDR3 length: 15 residues. V gave up 1 base and J gave up 0 bases, with 7 bases separating them. The CDR3 DNA reads as TGTGCCAGCAGCCAAGCCCGGTATAGCAATCAGCCCCAGCATTTT. It codes for CASSQARYSNQPQHF.

This clonotype was detected only a few times. The V gene is TRBV20-1, the J gene TRBJ2-5; 7 nucleotides match TRBD1. The CDR3 consists of 15 residues. In germline, CDR1 is DFQATT, CDR2 SNEGSKA (reference sequence). With V trimmed by 3 bases and J by 5 bases, 12 bases remained unmatched. In DNA form, the CDR3 reads TGCAGTGCTAGTACTTTGGCAGGGGGTTGGGAGACCCAGTACTTC. Translation gives CSASTLAGGWETQYF.

This clonotype was recorded a few times. The chain recombines TRBV7-9 with TRBJ2-7, with 11 bases that match TRBD1. The V gene end was trimmed by 5 bases and the J gene end by 6 bases; junction bases not matched to a gene: 9. From germline, CDR1 is SEHNR and CDR2 FQNEAQ (reference sequence). The CDR3 runs 15 residues. The DNA of the CDR3 is TGTGCCAGCAGCCCCGTCGGACAGGGGGCGGGCGAGCAGTACTTC. This translates into CASSPVGQGAGEQYF.

This chain joins TRBV20-1 and TRBJ2-3; TRBD2 aligns across 9 bases. The V gene end was trimmed by 6 bases and the J gene end by 6 bases; junction bases not matched to a gene: 13. This CDR3 comprises 15 residues. Germline V lookup: CDR1 DFQATT, CDR2 SNEGSKA (reference sequence). DNA of the CDR3: TGCAGTGCGACAATGGTCGCGGGGGGGACCGATACGCAGTATTTT. It is translated as CSATMVAGGTDTQYF.

The rearrangement links TRBV20-1 to TRBJ1-5; possibly TRBD1 for D (6 bases). The CDR3 has 14 amino acids. The germline gives CDR1 DFQATT, CDR2 SNEGSKA (reference sequence). V shed 5 bases and J shed 3 bases, with 14 bases lying between them. CDR3 in DNA: TGCAGTGCTCCACAGGGAGGGTTCAATCAGCCCCAGCATTTT. This sequence encodes CSAPQGGFNQPQHF.

The chain employs TRBV10-3 and TRBJ2-5, with D possibly matching TRBD1 (6 bases). CDR1 and CDR2 from the germline V gene are ENHRY and SYGVKD. CDR3 size: 13 residues. V lost 9 bases and J lost 2, with 13 bases in between. CDR3 loop: CAITDSVQETQYF. CDR3 bases: TGTGCCATTACGGACAGTGTGCAAGAGACCCAGTACTTC.

This clonotype occurred a few times. V is TRBV20-1 and J is TRBJ2-5; D could derive from TRBD1 or TRBD2 (7 bases each). Between the trimmed V and J ends, which lost 6 bases and 2 bases, there was a span of 16 bases. Per germline, CDR1 DFQATT and CDR2 SNEGSKA (reference sequence). CDR3 length: 14 residues. The CDR3 here is CSADQGGIQETQYF. The DNA of the CDR3 is TGCAGTGCCGACCAGGGGGGGATACAAGAGACCCAGTACTTC.

The chain combines TRBV12-3 or TRBV12-4 with TRBJ2-5, with 7 bases identical to TRBD2. The CDR3 contains 14 residues. The V and J ends lost 7 bases and 2 bases, in that order; junction bases with no gene match: 7. CDR3 DNA sequence: TGTGCCAGCATACCGGGACTACGACAAGAGACCCAGTACTTC. It encodes CASIPGLRQETQYF.

This clonotype was counted between two and nine times. The chain couples TRBV10-3 to TRBJ2-1; D may match TRBD1 or TRBD2 (5 bases each). In germline, CDR1 is ENHRY, CDR2 SYGVKD. This CDR3 region has 14 residues. Trimming took 7 bases from V and 6 from J, leaving 16 bases between them. CDR3 in DNA: TGTGCCATCATCAATCCCGAGGGGAGCAATGAGCAGTTCTTC. It translates to CAIINPEGSNEQFF.

The chain recombines TRBV4-1 with TRBJ2-1; possibly TRBD1 or TRBD2 for D (5 bases each). Germline-derived CDR1 and CDR2 are MGHRA and YSYEKL. Between the trimmed V and J ends, which lost 5 bases and 8 bases, there was a span of 13 bases. This CDR3 has 13 amino acids. The CDR3 DNA follows: TGCGCCAGCAGCTTCGGGACCCCGGATGAGCAGTTCTTC. Amino acid sequence: CASSFGTPDEQFF.

The chain links TRBV6-1 to TRBJ2-4, with TRBD1 as a possible D gene (6 bases). Looked up from germline, CDR1 is MNHNS and CDR2 is SASEGT. The CDR3 is 14 residues long. The germline V and J ends were trimmed by 8 bases and 2 bases, with 13 bases remaining between them. The DNA for the CDR3 is TGTGCCAGCGGGGAAAGGGGGTCCAAAAACATTCAGTACTTC. The encoded protein is CASGERGSKNIQYF.

The chain couples TRBV7-9 to TRBJ1-1; D is unresolved. The length of the CDR3 is 14 residues. V was shortened by 5 bases and J by 0 bases, with 10 bases between the two germline ends. Looked up from germline, CDR1 is SEHNR and CDR2 is FQNEAQ (reference sequence). The CDR3 protein is CASSDWRMNTEAFF. Here the CDR3 DNA reads TGTGCCAGCAGCGATTGGAGAATGAACACTGAAGCTTTCTTT.

This clonotype appeared many times. V gene TRBV6-5 combines with J gene TRBJ2-1; D is possibly TRBD2 (5 bases). V lost 1 base and J lost 9, with 16 bases in between. The V gene's germline CDR1 is MNHEY and CDR2 SVGAGI. The CDR3 is made up of 15 amino acids. Here the CDR3 reads CASSYYWGAKSEQFF. CDR3 DNA sequence: TGTGCCAGCAGTTACTATTGGGGAGCGAAGAGTGAGCAGTTCTTC.

V is TRBV20-1 and J is TRBJ1-2; possibly TRBD1 for D (5 bases). The germline gives CDR1 DFQATT, CDR2 SNEGSKA (reference sequence). The CDR3 totals 16 residues. Trimming left V 1 base short and J 1 base short, with 16 bases between. The CDR3 coding sequence is TGCAGTGCTAGAGGGGGCAGACCCAGTGATAACTATGGCTACACCTTC. This translates into CSARGGRPSDNYGYTF.